This TCR beta chain was recovered during a study of T cell responses to AZD1222 COVID-19 vaccine. Here immunoSEQ multiplex PCR was the method, and the copy in TCRdb shows in-frame clones only, minus some. In the table there are 70,000 to 95,000 clones, about 90% of which are singletons. The TCR originated in an adult who received the AZD1222 COVID-19 vaccine. The input for sequencing was peripheral blood, taken 28 days after the second AZD1222 dose.

The CDR3 nucleotides read TGTGCCAGCAGTCCTGGAGGGGGGGGAAGCAACTATGGCTACACCTTC. It codes for CASSPGGGGSNYGYTF. The rearrangement joins TRBV28 to TRBJ1-2, with D tentatively TRBD1 (6 bases). The germline V gene has CDR1 MDHEN and CDR2 SYDVKM. Between the trimmed V and J ends, which lost 5 bases and 2 bases, there was a span of 18 bases. This CDR3 contains 16 residues.